Below, 22 T cell receptor beta chains from the same sample are listed, as sequenced in a study of T cells in localized non-small cell lung cancer. The method was immunoSEQ multiplex PCR; TCRdb's version includes in-frame clones alone and lacks a portion of them. In the table there are about 18,000 clones, about 80% of which are singletons. The specimen was peripheral blood, collected before any cancer treatment. The origin of the receptors is a female donor older than 55 with stage I lung adenocarcinoma.

The CDR3 protein is CASSQGNAARREKLFF. As DNA, the CDR3 is TGCGCCAGCAGCCAAGGGAACGCGGCCCGAAGGGAAAAACTGTTTTTT. The rearrangement links TRBV4-1 to TRBJ1-4, with unresolved D. This CDR3 is 16 amino acids long. Germline lookup yields CDR1 MGHRA and CDR2 YSYEKL. Trimming left V 1 base short and J 8 bases short, with 17 bases between.

This chain connects TRBV7-9 to TRBJ1-2; unclear D gene. In germline, CDR1 is SEHNR, CDR2 FQNEAQ (reference sequence). The CDR3 has 12 amino acids. Between the trimmed V and J ends, which lost 1 base and 5 bases, there was a span of 5 bases. DNA of the CDR3: TGTGCCAGCAGCTTAGTGGCTTATGGCTACACCTTC. Its protein is CASSLVAYGYTF.

The rearrangement joins TRBV29-1 to TRBJ1-1, with a tentative D call TRBD1 (5 bases). CDR1 and CDR2 from the germline V gene are SQVTM and ANQGSEA. CDR3 length: 14 amino acids. Trimming took off 4 bases at V and 2 bases at J, with 14 bases between the two ends. The DNA for the CDR3 is TGCAGCGTTGCTGCCCCGACAGACAACACTGAAGCTTTCTTT. Residues: CSVAAPTDNTEAFF.

The rearrangement links TRBV18 to TRBJ2-7, with TRBD2 identical over 8 bases. Germline lookup yields CDR1 KGHSH and CDR2 LQKENI. Trimming at V came to 4 bases and at J to 6 bases, leaving 5 bases not matched to a gene. The length of the CDR3 is 13 residues. The CDR3 nucleotides read TGTGCCAGCTCACGTACCGGGGGGGCCGAGCAGTACTTC. Translated, it gives CASSRTGGAEQYF.

V usage is TRBV10-3 and J usage is TRBJ1-5; D might be TRBD1 (5 bases). Trimming shortened V by 6 bases and J by 4 bases, and 7 bases separated the two germline ends. CDR3 length: 12 amino acids. Germline loops: CDR1 ENHRY, CDR2 SYGVKD. The CDR3 DNA follows: TGTGCCATCAGGACAGAGAATCAGCCCCAGCATTTT. This translates into CAIRTENQPQHF.

This chain links TRBV29-1 with TRBJ1-5; 9 bases map to TRBD1. The CDR3 sequence is 12 residues long. Germline trimming cut 7 bases from V and 6 bases from J; bases unmatched to any gene: 4. CDR1 SQVTM and CDR2 ANQGSEA come from the germline V gene. CDR3 sequence reads: CSALDRGQPQHF. The CDR3 DNA is TGCAGCGCCTTGGACAGGGGTCAGCCCCAGCATTTT.

The chain carries TRBV27 and TRBJ1-1, with TRBD1 matching 7 bases. Germline V lookup: CDR1 MNHEY, CDR2 SMNVEV (reference sequence). J was trimmed by 6 bases and V by 2 bases; bases with no gene match: 6. The CDR3 runs 14 residues. Here the CDR3 reads CASSLRGLIAEAFF. The DNA for the CDR3 is TGTGCCAGCAGTTTAAGGGGGCTTATCGCTGAAGCTTTCTTT.

V is TRBV4-1 and J is TRBJ1-1, with TRBD1 as a possible D gene (5 bases). V was pared by 4 bases and J by 11 bases, with 17 bases between. Germline loops: CDR1 MGHRA, CDR2 YSYEKL. There are 13 residues in the CDR3. This CDR3 reads CASSLSGTGVAFF. DNA of the CDR3: TGCGCCAGCAGCCTCTCCGGGACGGGGGTGGCTTTCTTT.

V is TRBV6-6 and J is TRBJ2-1; 7 bases line up with TRBD1. The CDR3 spans 14 residues. With V trimmed by 5 bases and J by 6 bases, 7 bases remained unmatched. CDR1 and CDR2 (germline): MNHNY, SVGAGI (reference sequence). This chain's CDR3 is CASSIGQARNEQFF. As DNA, the CDR3 is TGTGCCAGCAGTATAGGACAGGCACGCAATGAGCAGTTCTTC.

The chain is built from TRBV7-2 and TRBJ1-1; D unresolved. Per the germline V gene, CDR1 is SGHTA and CDR2 is FQGNSA. With 3 bases removed from V and 14 bases from J, the gap between germline ends came to 16 bases. The length of the CDR3 is 12 residues. CDR3 sequence (DNA): TGTGCCAGCAGCTTTATGGGTTCTGAGAGGTTCTTT. This gives the protein CASSFMGSERFF.

In its sample, this clone was seen once. The V gene is TRBV7-9, the J gene TRBJ1-1, with TRBD1 identical over 11 bases. The CDR3 spans 14 residues. Losses at the gene ends were 5 bases for V and 6 bases for J; bases not matched to a gene: 5. Germline V gives CDR1 SEHNR, CDR2 FQNEAQ (reference sequence). The CDR3 loop reads CASSQRTGGSEAFF. The CDR3, as DNA: TGTGCCAGCAGCCAACGGACAGGGGGCTCTGAAGCTTTCTTT.

This chain joins TRBV27 and TRBJ1-4; D is uncertain. The CDR3 contains 15 residues. Per germline, CDR1 MNHEY and CDR2 SMNVEV (reference sequence). Trimming left V 3 bases short and J 5 bases short, with 13 bases between. The CDR3: CASSFLASRNEKLFF. The CDR3 DNA reads as TGTGCCAGCAGTTTTCTTGCATCAAGAAATGAAAAACTGTTTTTT. The variable domain in full, completed from reference TRBV27 and TRBJ1-4, reads EAQVTQNPRYLITVTGKKLTVTCSQNMNHEYMSWYRQDPGLGLRQIYYSMNVEVTDKGDVPEGYKVSRKEKRNFPLILESPSPNQTSLYFCASSFLASRNEKLFFGSGTQLSVL.

About this clone: The sample holds other DNA sequences that translate to the same CDR3. The V call is TRBV5-1, the J call TRBJ1-3; D uncertain. The CDR3 is 14 amino acids. Trimming pared 4 bases from V and 0 bases from J, leaving 8 bases between. The germline V gene encodes CDR1 SGHRS and CDR2 YFSETQ. Written as DNA, the CDR3 is TGCGCCAGCAGCCCTGGCAGCTCTGGAAACACCATATATTTT. This sequence encodes CASSPGSSGNTIYF. Based on the CDR3 plus reference TRBV5-1 and TRBJ1-3, the full variable domain is KAGVTQTPRYLIKTRGQQVTLSCSPISGHRSVSWYQQTPGQGLQFLFEYFSETQRNKGNFPGRFSGRQFSNSRSEMNVSTLELGDSALYLCASSPGSSGNTIYFGEGSWLTVV.

This rearrangement joins TRBV27 to TRBJ1-5; D might be TRBD1 (5 bases). Per the germline V gene, CDR1 is MNHEY and CDR2 is SMNVEV (reference sequence). The V and J ends lost 3 bases and 4 bases respectively, with 7 bases between them. The CDR3 is made up of 13 amino acids. The CDR3, as DNA: TGTGCCAGCAGTTTTGGGGGAAATCAGCCCCAGCATTTT. Amino acids: CASSFGGNQPQHF.

This clone appeared a single time. CDR3 sequence: CASGPPDRGNEQFF. DNA of the CDR3: TGTGCTAGTGGTCCTCCGGACAGGGGGAATGAGCAGTTCTTC. This chain uses TRBV12-5 with TRBJ2-1; 10 nucleotides agree with TRBD1. Germline CDR1 LGHNT, CDR2 FRNRAP. V shed 5 bases and J 7 bases; nucleotides not matched to a gene: 5. The CDR3 has 14 amino acids.

The rearrangement joins TRBV7-2 to TRBJ1-3; possibly TRBD1 for D (6 bases). The CDR3 is 14 residues long. CDR1 and CDR2 from the germline V gene are SGHTA and FQGNSA. V was shortened by 6 bases and J by 4 bases, with 13 bases between the two germline ends. CDR3 nucleotides: TGTGCCAGCAGGAAGCAGGGGTCCGGAAACACCATATATTTT. As protein: CASRKQGSGNTIYF.

J is TRBJ1-2 and V is TRBV10-3; 7 nucleotides agree with TRBD1. The CDR3 covers 13 residues. Trimming cost V 6 bases and J 6 bases; bases outside gene matches: 7. In germline, CDR1 is ENHRY, CDR2 SYGVKD. The CDR3 bases are TGTGCCATCAGCCAGGGGGACCATGATGGCTACACCTTC. It codes for CAISQGDHDGYTF.

The chain joins TRBV18 to TRBJ1-6; 7 positions agree with TRBD1. In germline, CDR1 is KGHSH, CDR2 LQKENI. The J segment lost 3 bases and the V segment lost 5 bases, leaving 4 bases of the junction unmatched. The CDR3 contains 15 residues. In DNA form, the CDR3 reads TGTGCCAGCTCAGAACGGACAGGCTATAATTCACCCCTCCACTTT. As protein: CASSERTGYNSPLHF.

This clone was seen only a few times. The rearrangement uses TRBV30 and TRBJ1-1; D ambiguous. The CDR3 has 13 amino acids. The ends were cut back, 2 bases at V and 5 bases at J, with 12 bases in the middle. The germline V gene encodes CDR1 GTSNPN and CDR2 SVGIG (reference sequence). CDR3 residues: CAWSRVERTEAFF. CDR3 DNA: TGTGCCTGGAGTAGGGTAGAGCGGACTGAAGCTTTCTTT.

The CDR3 coding sequence is TGCAGCGTTGAAGTCCCGGACAGCGGTGGCTACACCTTC. Its protein is CSVEVPDSGGYTF. The chain combines TRBV29-1 with TRBJ1-2, with D possibly matching TRBD1 (6 bases). Germline V lookup: CDR1 SQVTM, CDR2 ANQGSEA. Trimming cost V 1 base and J 7 bases, with 13 bases left between them. The CDR3 runs to 13 residues.

As DNA, the CDR3 is TGTGCCAGCAGCCCCTCCCTTCAGGGTTCACCCCTCCACTTT. It translates to CASSPSLQGSPLHF. The genes are TRBV7-8 and TRBJ1-6; weak D call: TRBD1 (5 bases). Trimming took 5 bases from V and 9 from J, leaving 14 bases between them. The CDR3 consists of 14 residues. The germline V gene encodes CDR1 SGHVS and CDR2 FQNEAQ.

The V gene is TRBV11-2, the J gene TRBJ2-5, with D unresolved. V was pared by 2 bases and J by 0 bases, with 10 bases between. The CDR3 covers 15 residues. Germline V gene data show CDR1 as SGHAT and CDR2 as FQNNGV. The CDR3 reads CASSLSPKYQETQYF. The CDR3 coding sequence is TGTGCCAGCAGCTTATCTCCGAAGTACCAAGAGACCCAGTACTTC.